This entry describes one TCR beta chain. The target antigen is unknown. This entry is derived from a study of OX40 agonist ivuxolimab in advanced cancers. Clones were read by immunoSEQ multiplex PCR, and TCRdb kept only the in-frame ones, dropping some. The sample has about 83,000 clones, about 81% seen once. V lost 3 bases, J lost 6 bases, and 12 bases lay in between. This CDR3 is built from 14 residues. Germline CDR1 SEHNR, CDR2 FQNEAQ (reference sequence). Study-wide results and limits: Blood T cells, both CD4+ and CD8+, expanded clonally by week 6 at 0.1 to 3.0 mg/kg. What antigens the expanded peripheral T cells recognized was never established.

The V gene is TRBV7-9, the J gene TRBJ2-1; D not resolved. The sample here was CD4+ or CD8+ T cells sorted from blood, taken in a trial of the OX40 agonist ivuxolimab. The sequence derives from an adult with an advanced solid tumor such as melanoma, head and neck, liver or kidney cancer. CDR3 in amino acids: CASSLTPVGNEQFF. The CDR3 region has the DNA TGTGCCAGCAGCTTGACCCCGGTGGGCAATGAGCAGTTCTTC.